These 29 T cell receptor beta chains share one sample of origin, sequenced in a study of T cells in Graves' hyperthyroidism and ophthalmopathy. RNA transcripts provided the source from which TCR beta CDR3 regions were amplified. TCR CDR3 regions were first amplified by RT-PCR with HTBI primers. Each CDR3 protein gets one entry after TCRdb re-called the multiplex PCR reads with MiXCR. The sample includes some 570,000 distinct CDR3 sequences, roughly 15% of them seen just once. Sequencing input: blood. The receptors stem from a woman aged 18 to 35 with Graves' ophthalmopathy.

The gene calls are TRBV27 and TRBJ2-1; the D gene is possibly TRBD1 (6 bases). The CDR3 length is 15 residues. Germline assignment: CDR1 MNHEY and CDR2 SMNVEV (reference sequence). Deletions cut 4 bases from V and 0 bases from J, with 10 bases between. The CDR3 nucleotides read TGTGCCAGCAGTTCTGGGGGCGCCTCCTACAATGAGCAGTTCTTC. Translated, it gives CASSSGGASYNEQFF.

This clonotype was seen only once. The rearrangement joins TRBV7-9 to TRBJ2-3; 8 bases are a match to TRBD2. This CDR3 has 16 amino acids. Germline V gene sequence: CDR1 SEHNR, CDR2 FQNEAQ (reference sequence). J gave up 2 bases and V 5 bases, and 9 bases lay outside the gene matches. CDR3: CASSAKAGEHTDTQYF. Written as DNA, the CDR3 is TGTGCCAGCAGCGCCAAAGCGGGGGAGCACACAGATACGCAGTATTTT.

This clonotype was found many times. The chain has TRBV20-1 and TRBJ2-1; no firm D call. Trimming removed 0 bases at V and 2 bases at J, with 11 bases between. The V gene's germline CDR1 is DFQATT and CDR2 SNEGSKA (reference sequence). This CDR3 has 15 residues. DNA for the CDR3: TGCAGTGCTAGAGATAGCCTAGTAGCCTACAATGAGCAGTTCTTC. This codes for CSARDSLVAYNEQFF.

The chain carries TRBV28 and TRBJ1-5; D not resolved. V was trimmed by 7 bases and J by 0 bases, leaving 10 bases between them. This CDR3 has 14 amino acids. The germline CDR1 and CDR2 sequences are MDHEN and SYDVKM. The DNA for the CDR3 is TGTGCCAGCATTTGGGAAAATAGCAATCAGCCCCAGCATTTT. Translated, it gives CASIWENSNQPQHF.

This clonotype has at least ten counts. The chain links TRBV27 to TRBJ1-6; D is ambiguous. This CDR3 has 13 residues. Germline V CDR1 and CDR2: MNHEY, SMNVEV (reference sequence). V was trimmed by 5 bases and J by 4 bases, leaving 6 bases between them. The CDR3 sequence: CASSPTYNSPLHF. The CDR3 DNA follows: TGTGCCAGCAGTCCGACTTATAATTCACCCCTCCACTTT.

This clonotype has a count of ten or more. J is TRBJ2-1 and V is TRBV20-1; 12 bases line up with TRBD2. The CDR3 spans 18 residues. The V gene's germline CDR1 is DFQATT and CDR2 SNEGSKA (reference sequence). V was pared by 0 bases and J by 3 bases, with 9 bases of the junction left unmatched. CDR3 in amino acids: CSARDFRTSGAYYNEQFF. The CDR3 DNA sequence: TGCAGTGCTAGAGATTTTCGGACTAGCGGGGCCTACTACAATGAGCAGTTCTTC.

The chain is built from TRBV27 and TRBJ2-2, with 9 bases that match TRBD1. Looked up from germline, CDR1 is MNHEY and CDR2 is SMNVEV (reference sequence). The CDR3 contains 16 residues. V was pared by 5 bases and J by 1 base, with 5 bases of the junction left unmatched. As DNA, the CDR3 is TGTGCCAGCAGTCTGGGGACAGGGCAGAACACCGGGGAGCTGTTTTTT. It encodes CASSLGTGQNTGELFF.

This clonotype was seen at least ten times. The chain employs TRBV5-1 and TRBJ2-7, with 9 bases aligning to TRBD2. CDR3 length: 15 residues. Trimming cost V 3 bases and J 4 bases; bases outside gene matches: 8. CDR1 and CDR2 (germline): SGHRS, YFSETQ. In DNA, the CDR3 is TGCGCCAGCAGCTATAGCGGGAGACCTCAGTACGAGCAGTACTTC. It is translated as CASSYSGRPQYEQYF.

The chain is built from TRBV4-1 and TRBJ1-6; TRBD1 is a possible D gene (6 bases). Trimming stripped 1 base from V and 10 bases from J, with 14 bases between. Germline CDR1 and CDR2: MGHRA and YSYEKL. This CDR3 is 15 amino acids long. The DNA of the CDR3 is TGCGCCAGCAGCCAAGGTGCAGGGGAAGGATCACCCCTCCACTTT. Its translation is CASSQGAGEGSPLHF.

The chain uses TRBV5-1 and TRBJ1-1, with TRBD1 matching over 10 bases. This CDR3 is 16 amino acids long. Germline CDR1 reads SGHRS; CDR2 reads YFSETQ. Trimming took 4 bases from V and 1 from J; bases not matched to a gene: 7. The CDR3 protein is CASSPGTGDRNTEAFF. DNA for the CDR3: TGCGCCAGCAGCCCTGGGACAGGGGATAGGAACACTGAAGCTTTCTTT.

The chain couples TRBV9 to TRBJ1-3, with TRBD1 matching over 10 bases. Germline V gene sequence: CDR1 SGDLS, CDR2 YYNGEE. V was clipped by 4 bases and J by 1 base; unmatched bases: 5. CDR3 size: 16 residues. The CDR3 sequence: CASSFTDRGSGNTIYF. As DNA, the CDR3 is TGTGCCAGCAGCTTTACGGACAGGGGGTCTGGAAACACCATATATTTT.

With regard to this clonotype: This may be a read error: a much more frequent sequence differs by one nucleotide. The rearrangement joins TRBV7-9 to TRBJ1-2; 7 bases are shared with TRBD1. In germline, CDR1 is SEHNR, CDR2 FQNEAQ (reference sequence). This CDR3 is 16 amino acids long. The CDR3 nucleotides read TGTGCCAGCAGCACCTCGGACAGGCCTTCTAACTATGGCCACACCTTC. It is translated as CASSTSDRPSNYGHTF.

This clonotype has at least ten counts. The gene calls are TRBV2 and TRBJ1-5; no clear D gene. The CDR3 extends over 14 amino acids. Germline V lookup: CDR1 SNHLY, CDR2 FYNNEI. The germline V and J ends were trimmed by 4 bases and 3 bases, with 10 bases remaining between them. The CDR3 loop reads CASSAAVDNQPQHF. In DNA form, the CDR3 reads TGTGCCAGCAGTGCGGCAGTGGACAATCAGCCCCAGCATTTT.

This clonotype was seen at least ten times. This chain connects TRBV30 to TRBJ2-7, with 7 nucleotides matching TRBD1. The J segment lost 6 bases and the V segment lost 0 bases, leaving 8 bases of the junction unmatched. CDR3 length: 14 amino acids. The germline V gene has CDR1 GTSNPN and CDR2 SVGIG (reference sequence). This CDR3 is CAWSVDNRDSEQYF. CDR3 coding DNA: TGTGCCTGGAGTGTAGATAACAGGGACAGCGAGCAGTACTTC.

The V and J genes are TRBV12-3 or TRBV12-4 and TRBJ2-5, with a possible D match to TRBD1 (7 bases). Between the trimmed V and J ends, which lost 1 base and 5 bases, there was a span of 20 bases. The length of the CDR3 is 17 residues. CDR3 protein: CASSLGQGLSLGETQYF. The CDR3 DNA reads TGTGCCAGCAGTTTAGGACAGGGACTGAGTCTAGGGGAGACCCAGTACTTC.

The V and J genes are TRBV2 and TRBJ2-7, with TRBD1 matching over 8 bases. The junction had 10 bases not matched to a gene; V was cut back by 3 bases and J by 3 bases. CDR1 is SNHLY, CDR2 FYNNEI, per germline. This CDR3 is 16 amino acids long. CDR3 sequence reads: CASSDRLAGGRYEQYF. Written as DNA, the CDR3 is TGTGCCAGCAGTGATAGGTTAGCAGGGGGCCGCTACGAGCAGTACTTC.

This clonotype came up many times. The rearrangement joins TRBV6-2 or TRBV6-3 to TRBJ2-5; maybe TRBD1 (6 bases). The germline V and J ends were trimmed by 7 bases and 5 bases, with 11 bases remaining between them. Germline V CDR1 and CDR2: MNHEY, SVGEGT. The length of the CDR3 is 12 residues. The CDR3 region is CASTGAWETQYF. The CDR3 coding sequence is TGTGCCAGCACAGGGGCCTGGGAGACCCAGTACTTC.

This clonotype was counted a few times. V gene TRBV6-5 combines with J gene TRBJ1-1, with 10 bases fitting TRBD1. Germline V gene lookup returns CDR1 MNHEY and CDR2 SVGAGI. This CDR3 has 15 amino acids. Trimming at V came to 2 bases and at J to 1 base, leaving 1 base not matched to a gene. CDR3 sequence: CASSYGDRGNTEAFF. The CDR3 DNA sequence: TGTGCCAGCAGTTACGGGGACAGGGGGAACACTGAAGCTTTCTTT.

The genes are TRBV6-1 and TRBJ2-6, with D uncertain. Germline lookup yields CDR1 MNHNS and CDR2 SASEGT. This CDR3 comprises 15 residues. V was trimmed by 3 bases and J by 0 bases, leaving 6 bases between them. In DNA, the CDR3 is TGTGCCAGCAGTGACACAAGCTCTGGGGCCAACGTCCTGACTTTC. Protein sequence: CASSDTSSGANVLTF.

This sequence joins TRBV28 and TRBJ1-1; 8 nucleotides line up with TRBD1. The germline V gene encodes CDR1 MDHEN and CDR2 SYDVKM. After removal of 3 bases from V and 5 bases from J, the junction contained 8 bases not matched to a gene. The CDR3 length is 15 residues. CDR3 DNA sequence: TGTGCCAGCAGTTTTAACGCAGGGGGCGGTACTGAAGCTTTCTTT. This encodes CASSFNAGGGTEAFF.

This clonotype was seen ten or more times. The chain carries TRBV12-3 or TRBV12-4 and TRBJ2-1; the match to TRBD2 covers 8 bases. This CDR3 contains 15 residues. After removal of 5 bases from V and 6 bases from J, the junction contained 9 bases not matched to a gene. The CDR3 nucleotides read TGTGCCAGCAGTATACCGGGCACTAGCGGCAATGAGCAGTTCTTC. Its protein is CASSIPGTSGNEQFF.

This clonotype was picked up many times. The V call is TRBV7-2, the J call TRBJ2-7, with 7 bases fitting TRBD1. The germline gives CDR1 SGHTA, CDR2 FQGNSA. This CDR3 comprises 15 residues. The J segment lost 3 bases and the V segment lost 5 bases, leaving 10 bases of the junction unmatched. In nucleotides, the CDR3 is TGTGCCAGCAGCAGAGATCTAACAGGGGTCTACGAGCAGTACTTC. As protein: CASSRDLTGVYEQYF.

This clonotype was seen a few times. CDR3: CASSQMAGGLAVRETQYF. The CDR3 DNA is TGTGCCAGCAGCCAAATGGCAGGGGGACTAGCGGTTAGAGAGACCCAGTACTTC. This rearrangement joins TRBV7-3 to TRBJ2-5, with 11 bases matching TRBD2. The J segment lost 4 bases and the V segment lost 5 bases, leaving 15 bases of the junction unmatched. CDR1 and CDR2 (germline): SGHTA, FQGTGA. CDR3 length: 18 amino acids.

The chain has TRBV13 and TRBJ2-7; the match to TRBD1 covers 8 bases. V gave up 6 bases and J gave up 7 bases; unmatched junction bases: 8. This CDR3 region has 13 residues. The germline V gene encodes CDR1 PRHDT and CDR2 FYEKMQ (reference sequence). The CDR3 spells CASRGQGGEEQYF. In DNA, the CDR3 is TGTGCCAGCAGAGGACAGGGAGGTGAAGAGCAGTACTTC. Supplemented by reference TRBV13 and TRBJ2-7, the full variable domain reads AAGVIQSPRHLIKEKRETATLKCYPIPRHDTVYWYQQGPGQDPQFLISFYEKMQSDKGSIPDRFSAQQFSDYHSELNMSSLELGDSALYFCASRGQGGEEQYFGPGTRLTVT.

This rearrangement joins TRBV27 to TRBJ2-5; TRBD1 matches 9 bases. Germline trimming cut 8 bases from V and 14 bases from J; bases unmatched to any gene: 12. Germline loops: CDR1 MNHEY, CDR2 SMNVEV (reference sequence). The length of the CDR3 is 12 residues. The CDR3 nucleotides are TGTGCCAGCTTCGCAGCCGGGGGACAGGGCTACTTC. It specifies CASFAAGGQGYF.

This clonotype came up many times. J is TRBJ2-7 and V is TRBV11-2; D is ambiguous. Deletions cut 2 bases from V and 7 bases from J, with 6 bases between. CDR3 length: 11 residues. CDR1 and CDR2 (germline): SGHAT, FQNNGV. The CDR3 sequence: CASSLRLEQYF. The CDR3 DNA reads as TGTGCCAGCAGCTTACGCCTGGAGCAGTACTTC.

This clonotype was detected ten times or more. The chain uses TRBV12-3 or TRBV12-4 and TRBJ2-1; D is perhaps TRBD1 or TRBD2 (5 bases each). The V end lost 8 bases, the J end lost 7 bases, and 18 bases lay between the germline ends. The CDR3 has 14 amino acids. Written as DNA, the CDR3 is TGTGCCAGCCTGACGGGGCTAGCAGCGAATGAGCAGTTCTTC. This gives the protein CASLTGLAANEQFF.

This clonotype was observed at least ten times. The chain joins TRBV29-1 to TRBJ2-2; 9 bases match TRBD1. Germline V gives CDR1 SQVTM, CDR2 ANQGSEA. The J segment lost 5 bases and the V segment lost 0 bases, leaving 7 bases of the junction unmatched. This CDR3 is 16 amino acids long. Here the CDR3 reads CSVEDPGQGRTGELFF. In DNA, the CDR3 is TGCAGCGTTGAAGATCCGGGACAGGGTCGTACCGGGGAGCTGTTTTTT.

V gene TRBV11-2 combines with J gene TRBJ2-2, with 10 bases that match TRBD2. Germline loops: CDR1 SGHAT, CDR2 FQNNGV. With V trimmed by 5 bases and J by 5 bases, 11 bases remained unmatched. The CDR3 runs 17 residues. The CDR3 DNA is TGTGCCAGCAGCCATTCGAGCGGGGGGGCCTTTACCGGGGAGCTGTTTTTT. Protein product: CASSHSSGGAFTGELFF.